This T cell receptor beta chain was retrieved from a study of CD8+CD57+ T cells in acquired aplastic anemia. Selection for sequencing was limited to patients who had shown CD8+CD57+ cell expansion by flow cytometry. Template material for TCR beta VDJ and CDR3 profiling consisted of genomic DNA. Each CDR3 protein is one row after TCRdb ran MiXCR on the reads. The sample records 160,000 or so distinct CDR3 sequences, about two thirds being singletons. The germline gives CDR1 LNHDA, CDR2 SQIVND (reference sequence). V lost 4 bases and J lost 4, with 17 bases in between. CDR3 length: 15 residues. The V and J genes are TRBV19 and TRBJ2-7; no firm D call. The sequencing sample was made of sorted CD4+, CD8+, or CD8+CD57+ T cells (not recorded which) from PBMCs. The TCR was taken from a human donor with aplastic anemia. The CDR3 region has the DNA TGTGCCAGTAGTAGGGTGGCTGGTCTCCGATACGAGCAGTACTTC. Protein sequence: CASSRVAGLRYEQYF.